This T cell receptor (beta chain) stems from a study of CD8+ T cells in alopecia areata. This CDR3 is 15 amino acids long. V was pared by 1 base and J by 3 bases, with 15 bases between. The V gene's germline CDR1 is SQVTM and CDR2 ANQGSEA. cDNA prepared by RNA extraction and subsequent reverse transcription served as the template for sequencing. Libraries were prepared by immunoSEQ multiplex PCR; TCRdb keeps only in-frame clonotypes and omits some of them. The sample lists about 250,000 clones, 67% occurring once. This clone was detected only a few times. The clonotype was recovered from a human donor with alopecia areata. The chain employs TRBV29-1 and TRBJ2-5; D tentatively reads TRBD1 or TRBD2 (5 bases each). The material was CD4+ T cells sorted from blood, obtained at week 0. The CDR3 nucleotides read TGCAGCGTTGAAGCTAAGGCAGGGCGGGAAGAGACCCAGTACTTC. Its translation: CSVEAKAGREETQYF.